The subject of this entry is one T cell receptor beta chain. The data originate from a study of T cells expressing NK-cell markers. Reprocessing the 5' RACE reads, TCRdb reports a single entry for every CDR3 protein and omits DNA. The sample features approximately 150,000 distinct CDR3 sequences, with approximately 12% in its top ten. CDR3 size: 16 residues. In germline, CDR1 is DFQATT, CDR2 SNEGSKA (reference sequence). This receptor was taken from a man between 18 and 29 years old in good health. The chain carries TRBV20-1 and TRBJ2-7; TCRdb's D gene call, TRBD2, goes unchecked for lack of DNA. Input material: blood T cells: a sorted CD56 or NKG2C T cell subset, CD4+ or CD8+ T cells, or bulk PBMC T cells (not recorded which). The chain's CDR3 is CSARTVKLAESYEQYF.